The 30 T cell receptor beta chains presented below share a single source sample, sequenced in a study of cytomegalovirus exposure and HLA in healthy donors. The PCR ran on 60 Vbeta and 13 Jbeta primers. TCRdb's copy holds only in-frame clones and misses some; the assay was immunoSEQ multiplex PCR. The data contain approximately 76,000 clones, 65% to 75% of them singletons. The sequencing sample was made of PBMCs. The source of these receptors is a middle-aged woman in good health and CMV-seropositive.

V gene TRBV9 combines with J gene TRBJ2-7; TRBD1 matches 9 bases. V was pared by 0 bases and J by 6 bases, with 4 bases of the junction left unmatched. The germline CDR1 and CDR2 sequences are SGDLS and YYNGEE. This CDR3 is built from 14 residues. The CDR3 loop reads CASSVGGQGAEQYF. The CDR3 DNA sequence: TGTGCCAGCAGCGTAGGGGGACAGGGAGCCGAGCAGTACTTC.

The gene calls are TRBV5-1 and TRBJ1-2; D perhaps matches TRBD1 (6 bases). V gave up 3 bases and J gave up 3 bases, with 12 bases separating them. Per germline, CDR1 SGHRS and CDR2 YFSETQ. CDR3 length: 14 amino acids. The CDR3: CASSSQGDDYGYTF. For the CDR3, the DNA is TGCGCCAGCAGCTCACAGGGCGACGACTATGGCTACACCTTC. Using reference TRBV5-1 and TRBJ1-2 for the parts outside the CDR3, the full variable domain is KAGVTQTPRYLIKTRGQQVTLSCSPISGHRSVSWYQQTPGQGLQFLFEYFSETQRNKGNFPGRFSGRQFSNSRSEMNVSTLELGDSALYLCASSSQGDDYGYTFGSGTRLTVV.

The chain is built from TRBV4-2 and TRBJ2-1; 9 bases line up with TRBD2. V lost 1 base and J lost 4; bases outside the gene matches: 2. Looked up from germline, CDR1 is LGHNA and CDR2 is YNFKEQ. The CDR3 extends over 15 amino acids. CDR3 coding DNA: TGTGCCAGCAGCCAAGTGGCGGGGGGGTACAATGAGCAGTTCTTC. This codes for CASSQVAGGYNEQFF.

The chain recombines TRBV5-4 with TRBJ1-2; 7 nucleotides line up with TRBD1. Germline CDR1 is SGHNT and CDR2 is YYREEE (reference sequence). The J segment lost 7 bases and the V segment lost 0 bases, leaving 3 bases of the junction unmatched. CDR3 length equals 13 residues. CDR3 region: CASSLEGAAGYTF. The CDR3 DNA reads as TGTGCCAGCAGCTTGGAGGGGGCTGCTGGCTACACCTTC. The full variable domain, with the rest looked up from reference TRBV5-4 and TRBJ1-2, is ETGVTQSPTHLIKTRGQQVTLRCSSQSGHNTVSWYQQALGQGPQFIFQYYREEENGRGNFPPRFSGLQFPNYSSELNVNALELDDSALYLCASSLEGAAGYTFGSGTRLTVV.

The chain joins TRBV30 to TRBJ1-1; perhaps TRBD1 as D (6 bases). V was trimmed by 7 bases and J by 6 bases, leaving 21 bases between them. Per germline, CDR1 GTSNPN and CDR2 SVGIG (reference sequence). The CDR3 length is 14 residues. The CDR3 reads CAYERPGTSSEAFF. The CDR3 DNA sequence: TGTGCCTATGAACGTCCCGGGACATCGTCTGAAGCTTTCTTT. Complete variable domain (other parts from reference TRBV30 and TRBJ1-1): SQTIHQWPATLVQPVGSPLSLECTVEGTSNPNLYWYRQAAGRGLQLLFYSVGIGQISSEVPQNLSASRPQDRQFILSSKKLLLSDSGFYLCAYERPGTSSEAFFGQGTRLTVV.

V is TRBV19 and J is TRBJ1-5, with a weak D call TRBD1 (5 bases). There are 17 residues in the CDR3. The V gene's germline CDR1 is LNHDA and CDR2 SQIVND (reference sequence). The V end was cut by 4 bases, the J end by 0 bases, with 16 bases between. The CDR3 is CASSTRLQVNSNQPQHF. The CDR3 nucleotides are TGTGCCAGTAGTACCCGATTACAGGTTAATAGCAATCAGCCCCAGCATTTT.

This chain links TRBV29-1 with TRBJ2-5; 11 bases match TRBD2. The CDR3 is 14 amino acids. V was clipped by 5 bases and J by 5 bases; unmatched bases: 7. Per the germline V gene, CDR1 is SQVTM and CDR2 is ANQGSEA. CDR3 DNA: TGCAGCGTTCCAACTAGCGGGAGTCGGGAGACCCAGTACTTC. It yields the protein CSVPTSGSRETQYF.

This clone appeared a single time. V gene TRBV2 combines with J gene TRBJ1-5, with a tentative D call TRBD1 (5 bases). The CDR3 runs to 14 residues. Germline CDR1 reads SNHLY; CDR2 reads FYNNEI. V was trimmed by 5 bases and J by 7 bases, leaving 15 bases between them. Here the CDR3 reads CASSPGDSDQPQHF. CDR3 nucleotides: TGTGCCAGCAGTCCGGGGGATTCCGACCAGCCCCAGCATTTT.

The J gene is TRBJ2-1, the V gene TRBV2, with TRBD2 identical over 11 bases. The CDR3 is made up of 17 amino acids. The ends lost 3 bases at V and 8 bases at J; junction bases unmatched: 12. CDR1 SNHLY and CDR2 FYNNEI come from the germline V gene. The CDR3 nucleotides read TGTGCCAGCAGTGAGTGGAATAGCGGGGGGGCTAGGGATGAGCAGTTCTTC. This codes for CASSEWNSGGARDEQFF.

This sequence joins TRBV28 and TRBJ1-1; D unresolved. Germline V lookup: CDR1 MDHEN, CDR2 SYDVKM. This CDR3 spans 12 amino acids. V lost 10 bases to trimming and J lost 5 bases, with 14 bases between them. CDR3: CATMQRVTEAFF. The DNA for the CDR3 is TGTGCCACCATGCAGCGGGTGACTGAAGCTTTCTTT.

In its sample, this clone was seen a few times. The chain combines TRBV6-6 with TRBJ1-5, with TRBD1 matching over 8 bases. The V gene's germline CDR1 is MNHNY and CDR2 SVGAGI (reference sequence). The CDR3 consists of 14 residues. The ends lost 5 bases at V and 4 bases at J; junction bases unmatched: 4. The CDR3 loop is CASSLRQGNQPQHF. The CDR3 DNA sequence: TGTGCCAGCAGTCTTCGACAGGGGAATCAGCCCCAGCATTTT.

This rearrangement joins TRBV15 to TRBJ1-1, with D possibly being TRBD1 (5 bases). CDR3 size: 16 residues. Germline V gene lookup returns CDR1 LNHNV and CDR2 YYDKDF (reference sequence). The ends were cut back, 0 bases at V and 5 bases at J, with 16 bases in the middle. The CDR3 loop reads CATSRDQTGGRTEAFF. The CDR3 region has the DNA TGTGCCACCAGCAGAGATCAGACGGGGGGAAGGACTGAAGCTTTCTTT.

The V and J genes are TRBV5-1 and TRBJ2-3, with D perhaps matching TRBD1 (7 bases). The CDR3 spans 15 residues. Trimming removed 3 bases from V and 2 bases from J, with 13 bases in between. Germline CDR1 reads SGHRS; CDR2 reads YFSETQ. CDR3 loop: CASSWGDRDTDTQYF. The CDR3 nucleotides read TGCGCCAGCAGCTGGGGGGACAGAGACACAGATACGCAGTATTTT.

V usage is TRBV11-3 and J usage is TRBJ1-1; 8 nucleotides match TRBD1. This CDR3 region has 15 residues. The trim removed 5 bases at V and 0 bases at J, leaving 5 bases unmatched. CDR1 is SGHNT and CDR2 is YENEEA in the germline V gene. The DNA for the CDR3 is TGTGCCAGCAGCGTGGACAGGGTCCTGAACACTGAAGCTTTCTTT. It is translated as CASSVDRVLNTEAFF. The full variable domain, rest sourced from reference TRBV11-3 and TRBJ1-1, is EAGVVQSPRYKIIEKKQPVAFWCNPISGHNTLYWYLQNLGQGPELLIRYENEEAVDDSQLPKDRFSAERLKGVDSTLKIQPAELGDSAVYLCASSVDRVLNTEAFFGQGTRLTVV.

The chain is built from TRBV19 and TRBJ1-5; D uncertain. The CDR3 consists of 14 residues. Between the trimmed V and J ends, which lost 1 base and 4 bases, there was a span of 8 bases. From germline, CDR1 is LNHDA and CDR2 SQIVND (reference sequence). The CDR3 DNA reads as TGTGCCAGTAGTATAGTGGCGGAAAATCAGCCCCAGCATTTT. Residues: CASSIVAENQPQHF.

The chain employs TRBV27 and TRBJ2-7; possibly TRBD2 for D (5 bases). Germline V gene lookup returns CDR1 MNHEY and CDR2 SMNVEV (reference sequence). Trimming stripped 3 bases from V and 3 bases from J, with 12 bases between. The CDR3 loop spans 14 amino acids. DNA of the CDR3: TGTGCCAGCAGTTTCAGTCCCGCGGGCTACGAGCAGTACTTC. This codes for CASSFSPAGYEQYF.

The chain employs TRBV5-8 and TRBJ2-3, with 13 bases fitting TRBD2. The CDR3 sequence is 16 residues long. Germline CDR1 is SGHTS and CDR2 is YDEGEE. V lost 4 bases, J lost 4 bases, and 6 bases stayed unmatched. CDR3 sequence (DNA): TGTGCCAGCAGCCGGGGACTAGCGGGAACCCCAGATACGCAGTATTTT. This encodes CASSRGLAGTPDTQYF.

The chain is built from TRBV14 and TRBJ1-2; D remains unclear. Germline V gene sequence: CDR1 SGHDN, CDR2 FVKESK. The CDR3 has 17 amino acids. Trimming stripped 4 bases from V and 4 bases from J, with 22 bases between. As DNA, the CDR3 is TGTGCCAGCAGCCTATTGTTTGGAACAGCAGAATCCTATGGCTACACCTTC. It specifies CASSLLFGTAESYGYTF.

V usage is TRBV6-5 and J usage is TRBJ2-5, with D uncertain. CDR3 length equals 13 residues. Germline V gene sequence: CDR1 MNHEY, CDR2 SVGAGI. Trimming took 6 bases from V and 2 from J, leaving 10 bases between them. The CDR3 loop reads CASSPVAQETQYF. In DNA, the CDR3 is TGTGCCAGCAGCCCCGTAGCTCAAGAGACCCAGTACTTC.

This clone appeared a few times. V is TRBV30 and J is TRBJ2-3; a weak D match, TRBD2 (5 bases). Trimming shortened V by 1 base and J by 5 bases, and 10 bases separated the two germline ends. The germline V gene encodes CDR1 GTSNPN and CDR2 SVGIG (reference sequence). There are 13 residues in the CDR3. The CDR3 protein is CAWSGGPGDTQYF. In DNA, the CDR3 is TGTGCCTGGAGTGGAGGGCCGGGAGATACGCAGTATTTT.

The gene calls are TRBV7-9 and TRBJ1-2; no definite D call. Germline V CDR1 and CDR2: SEHNR, FQNEAQ (reference sequence). Deletions cut 5 bases from V and 0 bases from J, with 10 bases between. CDR3 length equals 14 residues. CDR3: CASSTDIANYGYTF. Written as DNA, the CDR3 is TGTGCCAGCAGCACCGACATCGCTAACTATGGCTACACCTTC.

This clone turned up a few times. The chain links TRBV30 to TRBJ2-1; 7 bases map to TRBD1. V was pared by 3 bases and J by 1 base, with 6 bases of the junction left unmatched. There are 15 residues in the CDR3. CDR1 is GTSNPN and CDR2 is SVGIG in the germline V gene (reference sequence). The chain's CDR3 is CAWRRQGGSYNEQFF. The CDR3 DNA follows: TGTGCCTGGAGACGACAGGGTGGATCCTACAATGAGCAGTTCTTC.

Here the CDR3 DNA reads TGTGCCATCAGTGAGTCCGCAGGTTGGTACAATGAGCAGTTCTTC. It translates to CAISESAGWYNEQFF. The gene calls are TRBV10-3 and TRBJ2-1; D is unresolved. V dropped 0 bases and J dropped 4 bases, with 10 bases sitting between them. The V gene's germline CDR1 is ENHRY and CDR2 SYGVKD. The CDR3 is made up of 15 amino acids.

This chain links TRBV7-2 with TRBJ1-5, with D maybe TRBD1 (5 bases). The CDR3 has 14 residues. V gave up 5 bases and J gave up 5 bases, with 13 bases separating them. CDR1 SGHTA and CDR2 FQGNSA come from the germline V gene. The CDR3 region is CASSPGTTHQPQHF. In nucleotides, the CDR3 is TGTGCCAGCAGCCCCGGGACTACACATCAGCCCCAGCATTTT.

The rearrangement joins TRBV6-5 to TRBJ1-2; D unclear. The V end lost 6 bases, the J end lost 8 bases, and 19 bases lay between the germline ends. Germline values: CDR1 MNHEY, CDR2 SVGAGI. The CDR3 extends over 14 amino acids. Here the CDR3 reads CASSPRPIWWGYTF. The CDR3 bases are TGTGCCAGCAGCCCGCGGCCGATATGGTGGGGCTACACCTTC.

In this sample, this clone turned up a few times. The rearrangement joins TRBV7-9 to TRBJ2-3, with 12 bases identical to TRBD2. V shed 5 bases, J shed 2 bases, and the junction held 5 bases outside the gene matches. CDR3 size: 16 residues. The germline V gene encodes CDR1 SEHNR and CDR2 FQNEAQ (reference sequence). CDR3 residues: CASSPTSGGHTDTQYF. CDR3 in DNA: TGTGCCAGCAGCCCGACTAGCGGGGGACACACAGATACGCAGTATTTT. Supplemented by reference TRBV7-9 and TRBJ2-3, the full variable domain reads DTGVSQNPRHKITKRGQNVTFRCDPISEHNRLYWYRQTLGQGPEFLTYFQNEAQLEKSRLLSDRFSAERPKGSFSTLEIQRTEQGDSAMYLCASSPTSGGHTDTQYFGPGTRLTVL.

This clone has only a few counts. The chain uses TRBV18 and TRBJ1-3, with a weak D call TRBD1 (6 bases). The CDR3 extends over 16 amino acids. In germline, CDR1 is KGHSH, CDR2 LQKENI. Trimming cost V 5 bases and J 4 bases, with 18 bases left between them. The CDR3, as DNA: TGTGCCAGCTCAGAGCCGGGACACCCAACGGGAAACACCATATATTTT. Its protein is CASSEPGHPTGNTIYF.

This clone appeared once. The chain couples TRBV4-1 to TRBJ1-5; D is undetermined. The CDR3 sequence is 16 residues long. The germline CDR1 and CDR2 sequences are MGHRA and YSYEKL. V gave up 2 bases and J gave up 1 base, with 12 bases separating them. The CDR3 coding sequence is TGCGCCAGCAGCCAAAACCCCGGGAGAAGCAATCAGCCCCAGCATTTT. Translated: CASSQNPGRSNQPQHF.

The V gene is TRBV6-1, the J gene TRBJ2-7, with 7 bases identical to TRBD1. V was clipped by 2 bases and J by 11 bases; unmatched bases: 3. Germline CDR1 is MNHNS and CDR2 is SASEGT. The CDR3 is made up of 11 amino acids. The CDR3 loop reads CASSELDREYF. The DNA of the CDR3 is TGTGCCAGCAGTGAATTAGACAGGGAGTACTTC.

CDR3: CASRARTARTDTQYF. DNA of the CDR3: TGTGCCAGCAGGGCTCGGACAGCCCGCACAGATACGCAGTATTTT. The rearrangement uses TRBV2 and TRBJ2-3, with D possibly being TRBD1 (6 bases). CDR1 is SNHLY and CDR2 is FYNNEI in the germline V gene. Trimming removed 6 bases at V and 1 base at J, with 14 bases between. The CDR3 runs to 15 residues.